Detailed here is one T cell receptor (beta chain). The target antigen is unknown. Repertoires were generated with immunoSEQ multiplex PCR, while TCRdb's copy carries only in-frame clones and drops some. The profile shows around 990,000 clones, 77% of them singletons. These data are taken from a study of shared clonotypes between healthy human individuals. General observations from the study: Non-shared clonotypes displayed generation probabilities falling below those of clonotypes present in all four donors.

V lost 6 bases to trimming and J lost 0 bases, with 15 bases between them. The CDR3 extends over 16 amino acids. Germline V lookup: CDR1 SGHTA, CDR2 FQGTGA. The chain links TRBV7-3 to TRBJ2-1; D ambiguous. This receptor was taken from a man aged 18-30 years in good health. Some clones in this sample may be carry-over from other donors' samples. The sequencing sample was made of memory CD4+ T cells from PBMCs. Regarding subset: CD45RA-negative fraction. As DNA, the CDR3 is TGTGCCAGCAGTCCCCGGCGCCCGAGCTCCTACAATGAGCAGTTCTTC. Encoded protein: CASSPRRPSSYNEQFF.